One sample yielded the 19 T cell receptor beta chains listed below, sequenced in a study of T cell repertoires in cytomegalovirus infection. TCRdb analysed the reads with MiXCR anew, one entry per CDR3 protein. The sample shows around 320,000 distinct CDR3 sequences, over 7.5% of them seen only once. The sequenced sample was PBMCs. All receptors come from a human donor in good health (CMV status not recorded). Some clones in this sample may be carry-over from other donors' samples.

This clonotype occurred a few times. This rearrangement joins TRBV30 to TRBJ1-5; D may be TRBD1 (5 bases). Trimming removed 8 bases at V and 5 bases at J, with 25 bases between. CDR3 length equals 16 residues. Germline V gene sequence: CDR1 GTSNPN, CDR2 SVGIG (reference sequence). Here the CDR3 reads CAGFPGSTGGDQPQHF. The CDR3 nucleotides are TGTGCCGGTTTTCCAGGCAGCACCGGAGGGGATCAGCCCCAGCATTTT.

Only a few counts were recorded for this clonotype. The V and J genes are TRBV20-1 and TRBJ2-7, with a tentative D call TRBD2 (6 bases). CDR3 length equals 13 residues. Germline CDR1 reads DFQATT; CDR2 reads SNEGSKA (reference sequence). V lost 6 bases and J 7 bases, leaving 19 bases between the germline ends. Here the CDR3 DNA reads TGCAGTGCGCCCGGGACTGCCTGGGAAGAGCAGTACTTC. Residues: CSAPGTAWEEQYF.

In this sample, this clonotype turned up many times. This chain joins TRBV7-8 and TRBJ1-1; 9 positions match TRBD1. The CDR3 is made up of 16 amino acids. CDR1 and CDR2 (germline): SGHVS, FQNEAQ. J lost 4 bases, V lost 4 bases, and 10 bases had no gene match. The CDR3 loop is CASSSYWDRAGTEAFF. The CDR3 DNA sequence: TGTGCCAGCAGCTCCTATTGGGACAGGGCCGGCACTGAAGCTTTCTTT.

The V and J genes are TRBV4-1 and TRBJ2-1, with TRBD2 identical over 8 bases. J gave up 9 bases and V 0 bases, and 4 bases lay outside the gene matches. Germline V gene data show CDR1 as MGHRA and CDR2 as YSYEKL. The CDR3 runs 14 residues. The chain's CDR3 is CASSQELAGPEQFF. CDR3 nucleotide sequence: TGCGCCAGCAGCCAAGAGTTAGCGGGACCTGAGCAGTTCTTC.

This clonotype was seen at least ten times. The chain's CDR3 is CASTTGRSNEQFF. CDR3 nucleotide sequence: TGTGCCAGCACCACAGGACGTAGCAATGAGCAGTTCTTC. V and J are TRBV7-3 and TRBJ2-1; maybe TRBD1 (5 bases). Trimming stripped 7 bases from V and 6 bases from J, with 13 bases between. The CDR3 has 13 residues. Per germline, CDR1 SGHTA and CDR2 FQGTGA.

V is TRBV12-3 or TRBV12-4 and J is TRBJ2-5; 7 positions match TRBD2. The trim removed 7 bases at V and 0 bases at J, leaving 2 bases unmatched. CDR3 size: 13 residues. The CDR3 DNA sequence: TGTGCCAGCATCCGGGGGGACCAAGAGACCCAGTACTTC. Its translation: CASIRGDQETQYF.

The genes are TRBV11-2 and TRBJ2-1, with 7 bases fitting TRBD2. CDR1 is SGHAT, CDR2 FQNNGV, per germline. This CDR3 has 15 residues. The J segment lost 5 bases and the V segment lost 5 bases, leaving 9 bases of the junction unmatched. CDR3 in amino acids: CASSPRGLPNNEQFF. DNA for the CDR3: TGTGCCAGCAGCCCGAGGGGACTACCTAACAATGAGCAGTTCTTC.

This clonotype has a count of ten or more. The gene calls are TRBV7-2 and TRBJ2-5; 9 positions match TRBD2. J was trimmed by 5 bases and V by 5 bases; bases with no gene match: 15. Germline CDR1 and CDR2: SGHTA and FQGNSA. This CDR3 contains 17 residues. The CDR3 here is CASSNSPRAGGGETQYF. The CDR3 region has the DNA TGTGCCAGCAGCAACAGTCCTAGAGCGGGAGGTGGTGAGACCCAGTACTTC.

This clonotype has at least ten counts. The chain couples TRBV7-2 to TRBJ2-7; no reliable D call. V was clipped by 2 bases and J by 9 bases, with 20 bases between them. From germline, CDR1 is SGHTA and CDR2 FQGNSA. CDR3 length: 15 amino acids. For the CDR3, the DNA is TGTGCCAGCAGCTTAAATGGGGTCCTAGTTTTGGCGCAGTACTTC. It translates to CASSLNGVLVLAQYF. Combining the CDR3 with reference TRBV7-2 and TRBJ2-7 gives the whole variable domain GAGVSQSPSNKVTEKGKDVELRCDPISGHTALYWYRQSLGQGLEFLIYFQGNSAPDKSGLPSDRFSAERTGGSVSTLTIQRTQQEDSAVYLCASSLNGVLVLAQYFGPGTRLTVT.

This chain links TRBV6-2 or TRBV6-3 with TRBJ1-3; D remains unclear. Per germline, CDR1 MNHEY and CDR2 SVGEGT. Trimming stripped 0 bases from V and 2 bases from J, with 20 bases between. The CDR3 covers 19 residues. The CDR3 nucleotides read TGTGCCAGCAGTTACTCGTCCACGGTTTTGAGCTCAGCTGGAAACACCATATATTTT. Residues: CASSYSSTVLSSAGNTIYF.

In this sample, this clonotype turned up a few times. The CDR3 DNA reads as TGTGCCAGCAGTTTTCCTCCGGGACAGGGAAGGAATGAGCAGTTCTTC. Translation gives CASSFPPGQGRNEQFF. The chain joins TRBV12-3 or TRBV12-4 to TRBJ2-1, with 9 positions matching TRBD1. The length of the CDR3 is 16 residues. The V and J ends lost 3 bases and 7 bases, in that order; junction bases with no gene match: 10.

This clonotype was recorded many times. The V gene is TRBV7-2, the J gene TRBJ2-5; no firm D call. Germline V gives CDR1 SGHTA, CDR2 FQGNSA. The CDR3 has 13 amino acids. V was clipped by 5 bases and J by 1 base, with 8 bases between them. The CDR3 here is CASSLLPQETQYF. As DNA, the CDR3 is TGTGCCAGCAGCCTATTACCCCAAGAGACCCAGTACTTC.

The gene calls are TRBV20-1 and TRBJ2-1, with D unresolved. The CDR3 runs to 15 residues. V lost 1 base, J lost 10 bases, and 20 bases lay in between. Germline CDR1 DFQATT, CDR2 SNEGSKA (reference sequence). CDR3 region: CSARAPASSTREQFF. The DNA for the CDR3 is TGCAGTGCTAGAGCGCCCGCTAGTTCTACACGAGAGCAGTTCTTC.

V gene TRBV14 combines with J gene TRBJ1-1, with D possibly matching TRBD1 (6 bases). Germline V gene lookup returns CDR1 SGHDN and CDR2 FVKESK. V lost 6 bases and J lost 7, with 12 bases in between. CDR3 length: 12 amino acids. The CDR3, as DNA: TGTGCCAGCAGTACGGGGGGCCTTGAAGCTTTCTTT. Translated, it gives CASSTGGLEAFF.

This clonotype showed up just a few times. The chain joins TRBV11-2 to TRBJ2-7; D ambiguous. V was trimmed by 1 base and J by 11 bases, leaving 12 bases between them. Germline V lookup: CDR1 SGHAT, CDR2 FQNNGV. This CDR3 contains 12 residues. CDR3 nucleotide sequence: TGTGCCAGCAGCTTAGGGTTCCACCTGGAGTACTTC. It yields the protein CASSLGFHLEYF.

The gene calls are TRBV25-1 and TRBJ1-1; D gene unclear. The CDR3 is 15 residues long. The germline V gene encodes CDR1 MGHDK and CDR2 SYGVNS. The V end lost 1 base, the J end lost 0 bases, and 9 bases lay between the germline ends. The CDR3 DNA reads as TGTGCCAGCAGTGAATCACAGCCATTGAACACTGAAGCTTTCTTT. Its translation is CASSESQPLNTEAFF.

This clonotype was seen at least ten times. CDR3 region: CASSLAIPGLKAKEQFF. The CDR3 DNA reads TGTGCCAGCAGTTTAGCTATTCCGGGACTGAAGGCTAAGGAGCAGTTCTTC. The V call is TRBV12-3 or TRBV12-4, the J call TRBJ2-1; D may be TRBD2 (6 bases). Trimming pared 0 bases from V and 10 bases from J, leaving 22 bases between. This CDR3 region has 17 residues.

This clonotype came up a few times. The chain is built from TRBV6-2 or TRBV6-3 and TRBJ2-2, with 11 bases matching TRBD2. Trimming removed 0 bases from V and 4 bases from J; junction bases left unmatched: 7. This CDR3 contains 18 residues. Germline V gene data show CDR1 as MNHEY and CDR2 as SVGEGT. The CDR3 here is CASSYSSTSGGITGELFF. The CDR3, as DNA: TGTGCCAGCAGTTACTCGAGCACTAGCGGGGGAATCACCGGGGAGCTGTTTTTT.

This clonotype was recorded a few times. The V call is TRBV5-1, the J call TRBJ2-1; TRBD2 matches 16 bases. Germline CDR1 is SGHRS and CDR2 is YFSETQ. The CDR3 is 16 amino acids. The J segment lost 6 bases and the V segment lost 4 bases, leaving 4 bases of the junction unmatched. CDR3 region: CASSPGLAGGANEQFF. Here the CDR3 DNA reads TGCGCCAGCAGCCCGGGACTAGCGGGGGGGGCCAATGAGCAGTTCTTC.